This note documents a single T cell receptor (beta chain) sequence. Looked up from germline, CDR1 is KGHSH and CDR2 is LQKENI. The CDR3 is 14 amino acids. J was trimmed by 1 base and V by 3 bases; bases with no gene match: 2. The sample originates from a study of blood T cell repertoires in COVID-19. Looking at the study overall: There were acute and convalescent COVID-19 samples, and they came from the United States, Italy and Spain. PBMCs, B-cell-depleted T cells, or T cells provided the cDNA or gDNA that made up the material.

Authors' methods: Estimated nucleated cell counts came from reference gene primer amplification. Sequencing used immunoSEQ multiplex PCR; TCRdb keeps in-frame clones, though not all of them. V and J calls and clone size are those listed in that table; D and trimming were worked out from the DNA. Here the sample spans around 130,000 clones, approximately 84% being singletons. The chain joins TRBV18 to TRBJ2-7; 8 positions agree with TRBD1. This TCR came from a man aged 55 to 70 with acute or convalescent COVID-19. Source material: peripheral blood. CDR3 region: CASSPTGVSYEQYF. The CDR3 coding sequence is TGTGCCAGCTCACCGACAGGGGTTTCCTACGAGCAGTACTTC. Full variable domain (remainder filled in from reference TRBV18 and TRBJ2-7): NAGVMQNPRHLVRRRGQEARLRCSPMKGHSHVYWYRQLPEEGLKFMVYLQKENIIDESGMPKERFSAEFPKEGPSILRIQQVVRGDSAAYFCASSPTGVSYEQYFGPGTRLTVT.